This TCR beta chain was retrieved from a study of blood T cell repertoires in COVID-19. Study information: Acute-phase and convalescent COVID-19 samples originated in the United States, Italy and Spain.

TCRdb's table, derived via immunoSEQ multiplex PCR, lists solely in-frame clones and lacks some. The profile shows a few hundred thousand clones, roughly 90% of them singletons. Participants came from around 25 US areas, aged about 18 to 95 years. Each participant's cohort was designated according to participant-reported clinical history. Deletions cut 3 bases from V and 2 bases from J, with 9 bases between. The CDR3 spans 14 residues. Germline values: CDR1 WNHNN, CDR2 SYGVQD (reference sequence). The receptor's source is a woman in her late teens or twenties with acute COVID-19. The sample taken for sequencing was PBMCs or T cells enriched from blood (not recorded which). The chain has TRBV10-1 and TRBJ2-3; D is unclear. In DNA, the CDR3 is TGCGCCAGCAGTGAAGGCAGGATCACAGATACGCAGTATTTT. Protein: CASSEGRITDTQYF.